These T cell receptor beta chains were read from a single sample in a study of T cells in Graves' hyperthyroidism and ophthalmopathy. TCRdb analysed the multiplex PCR reads with MiXCR anew, one entry per CDR3 protein. This sample yields over 300,000 distinct CDR3 sequences, of which about 15% are seen a single time; about 10% belongs to the top ten. The sequenced sample was blood. The source of these receptors is an older woman with Graves' hyperthyroidism. Both conserved end residues are part of each CDR3. D genes are given only for firm matches. Clone size is shown for a subset of rows, as once, few, many or a class of expanded clone.

d_call	v_call	cdr3_length	j_call	clone_size	cdr3_nt	cdr3_aa
NA	TRBV27	13	TRBJ2-7	many	TGTGCCAGCAGGGGACCGCTATCCTACGAGCAGTACTTC	CASRGPLSYEQYF
TRBD1	TRBV12-5	15	TRBJ1-2	many	TGTGCTAGTGGTTTCCGAAGGACAGGGAACTATGGCTACACCTTC	CASGFRRTGNYGYTF
NA	TRBV28	19	TRBJ2-5	few	TGTGCCAGCAGTTTGGGCAGGACCGTGACTACCTCCCCTCAAGAGACCCAGTACTTC	CASSLGRTVTTSPQETQYF
NA	TRBV20-1	16	TRBJ1-5	many	TGCAGTGCTAGAGTGGCTGGCGGAGACCTCAATCAGCCCCAGCATTTT	CSARVAGGDLNQPQHF
TRBD2	TRBV4-2	16	TRBJ2-1	NA	TGTGCCAGCAGCCAAGAGGCTAGCGGGGGATTTAATGAGCAGTTCTTC	CASSQEASGGFNEQFF
TRBD1	TRBV12-3/TRBV12-4	16	TRBJ1-1	many	TGTGCCAGCACCCAGCTAAACAGGGGCGGTGGCACTGAAGCTTTCTTT	CASTQLNRGGGTEAFF
NA	TRBV7-9	17	TRBJ2-2	NA	TGTGCCAGCAGCTCCCCAGGGGCGGGAGAGGTCACCGGGGAGCTGTTTTTT	CASSSPGAGEVTGELFF
TRBD1	TRBV10-1	14	TRBJ1-1	many	TGCGCCAGCAGTGTCGGACAGGGCCTGGATGAAGCTTTCTTT	CASSVGQGLDEAFF
NA	TRBV5-1	14	TRBJ1-5	NA	TGCGCCAGCAGCGTATCGGGGGACAAGCAGCCCCAGCATTTT	CASSVSGDKQPQHF
TRBD2	TRBV29-1	13	TRBJ2-1	many	TGCAGCGTTTCCCCTAGCGGAGTCAATGAGCAGTTCTTC	CSVSPSGVNEQFF
NA	TRBV11-2	15	TRBJ2-7	many	TGTGCCAGCAGATCAGGTAGTGGCAGACACCACGAGCAGTACTTC	CASRSGSGRHHEQYF
TRBD2	TRBV5-1	15	TRBJ2-7	many	TGCGCCAGCAGCTCGCGAGAGCGGGGGCCGTACGAGCAGTACTTC	CASSSRERGPYEQYF
NA	TRBV6-1	18	TRBJ1-2	few	TGTGCCAGCAGTGTCGAAAATCGGGCAGCCGGACTTGGCTATGGCTACACCTTC	CASSVENRAAGLGYGYTF
NA	TRBV7-9	15	TRBJ2-1	many	TGTGCCAGCAGCGACGGGGCCAACACCTACAATGAGCAGTTCTTC	CASSDGANTYNEQFF
NA	TRBV9	14	TRBJ2-1	NA	TGTGCCAGCAGGCCGGGACTCGACTACAATGAGCAGTTCTTC	CASRPGLDYNEQFF
NA	TRBV19	12	TRBJ2-3	NA	TGTGCCAGTAGTATGAACACAGATACGCAGTATTTT	CASSMNTDTQYF
TRBD2	TRBV24-1	16	TRBJ2-1	NA	TGTGCCACCAGTGACCCGCCGGGGGGGCGAGGGGTTGAGCAGTTCTTC	CATSDPPGGRGVEQFF